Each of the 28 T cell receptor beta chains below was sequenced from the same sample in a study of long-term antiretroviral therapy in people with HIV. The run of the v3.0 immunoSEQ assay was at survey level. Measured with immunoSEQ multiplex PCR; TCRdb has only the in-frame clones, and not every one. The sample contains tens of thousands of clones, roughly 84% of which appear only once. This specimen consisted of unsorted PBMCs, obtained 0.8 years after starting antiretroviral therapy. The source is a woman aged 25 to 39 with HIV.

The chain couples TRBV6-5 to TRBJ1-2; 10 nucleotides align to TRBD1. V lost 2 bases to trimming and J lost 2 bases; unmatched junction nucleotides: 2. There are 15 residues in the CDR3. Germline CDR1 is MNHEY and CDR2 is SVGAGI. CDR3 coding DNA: TGTGCCAGCAGTTACGGGACAGGGGTAAACTATGGCTACACCTTC. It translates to CASSYGTGVNYGYTF.

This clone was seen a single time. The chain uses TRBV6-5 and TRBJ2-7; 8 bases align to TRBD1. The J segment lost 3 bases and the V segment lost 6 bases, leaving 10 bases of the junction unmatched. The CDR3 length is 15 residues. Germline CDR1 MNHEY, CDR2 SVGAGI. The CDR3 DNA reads TGTGCCAGCAGAAGCGGACAGGGTGCGTTCTACGAGCAGTACGTC. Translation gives CASRSGQGAFYEQYV.

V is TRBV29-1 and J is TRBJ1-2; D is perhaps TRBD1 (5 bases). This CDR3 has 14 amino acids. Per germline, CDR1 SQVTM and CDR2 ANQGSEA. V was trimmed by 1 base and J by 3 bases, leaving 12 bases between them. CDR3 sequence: CSVEGGESYYGYTF. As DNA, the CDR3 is TGCAGCGTTGAAGGGGGGGAGTCTTACTATGGCTACACCTTC.

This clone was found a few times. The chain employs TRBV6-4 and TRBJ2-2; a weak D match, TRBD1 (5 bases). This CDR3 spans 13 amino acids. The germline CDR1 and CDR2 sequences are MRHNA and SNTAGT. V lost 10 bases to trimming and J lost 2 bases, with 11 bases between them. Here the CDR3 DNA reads TGTGCCACCGGAGACAGAAACACCGGGGAGCTGTTTTTT. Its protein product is CATGDRNTGELFF.

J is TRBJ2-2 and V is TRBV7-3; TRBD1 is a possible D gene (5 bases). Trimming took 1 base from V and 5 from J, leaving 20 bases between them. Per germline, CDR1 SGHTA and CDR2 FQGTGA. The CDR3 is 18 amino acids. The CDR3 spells CASSLRPSGQGRTGELFF. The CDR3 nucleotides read TGTGCCAGCAGCTTAAGGCCGTCAGGGCAGGGCCGGACCGGGGAGCTGTTTTTT.

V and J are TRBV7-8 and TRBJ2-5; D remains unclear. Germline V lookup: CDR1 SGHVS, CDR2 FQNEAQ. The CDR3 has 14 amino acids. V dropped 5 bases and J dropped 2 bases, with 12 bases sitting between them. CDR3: CASSLPPQQETQYF. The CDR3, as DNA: TGTGCCAGCAGCCTCCCCCCACAGCAAGAGACCCAGTACTTC.

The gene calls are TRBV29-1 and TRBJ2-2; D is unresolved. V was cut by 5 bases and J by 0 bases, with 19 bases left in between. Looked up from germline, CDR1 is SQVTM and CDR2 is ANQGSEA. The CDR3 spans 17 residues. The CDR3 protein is CSVMGLYNKPNTGELFF. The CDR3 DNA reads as TGCAGCGTTATGGGATTGTACAACAAACCGAACACCGGGGAGCTGTTTTTT.

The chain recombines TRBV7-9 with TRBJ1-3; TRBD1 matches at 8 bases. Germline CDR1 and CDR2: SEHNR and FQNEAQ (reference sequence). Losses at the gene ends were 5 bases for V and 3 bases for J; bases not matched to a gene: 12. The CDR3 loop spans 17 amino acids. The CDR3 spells CASSPPPQGAVGNTIYF. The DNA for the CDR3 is TGTGCCAGCAGCCCCCCCCCGCAGGGGGCAGTTGGAAACACCATATATTTT.

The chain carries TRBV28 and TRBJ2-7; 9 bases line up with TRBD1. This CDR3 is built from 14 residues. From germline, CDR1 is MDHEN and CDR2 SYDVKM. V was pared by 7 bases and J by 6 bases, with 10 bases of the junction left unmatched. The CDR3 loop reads CASKGSQGALEQYF. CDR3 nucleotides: TGTGCCAGCAAGGGGTCACAGGGGGCTCTCGAGCAGTACTTC.

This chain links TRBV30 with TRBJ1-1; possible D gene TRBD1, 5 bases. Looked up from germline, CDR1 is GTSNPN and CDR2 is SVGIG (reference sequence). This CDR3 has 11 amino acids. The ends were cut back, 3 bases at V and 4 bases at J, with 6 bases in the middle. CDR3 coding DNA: TGTGCCTGGAGAGGGGTCACTGAAGCTTTCTTT. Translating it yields CAWRGVTEAFF.

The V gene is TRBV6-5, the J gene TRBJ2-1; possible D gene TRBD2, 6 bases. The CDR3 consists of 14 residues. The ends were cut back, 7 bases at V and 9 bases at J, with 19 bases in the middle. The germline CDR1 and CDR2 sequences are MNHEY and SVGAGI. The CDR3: CASKNGPGVSEQFF. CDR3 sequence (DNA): TGTGCCAGCAAGAACGGCCCGGGGGTCAGTGAGCAGTTCTTC.

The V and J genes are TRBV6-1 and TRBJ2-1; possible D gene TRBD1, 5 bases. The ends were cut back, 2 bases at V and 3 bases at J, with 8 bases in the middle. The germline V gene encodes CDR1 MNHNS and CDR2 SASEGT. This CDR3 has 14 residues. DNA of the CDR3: TGTGCCAGCAGTGAAAGGGGCAGCTACAATGAGCAGTTCTTC. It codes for CASSERGSYNEQFF.

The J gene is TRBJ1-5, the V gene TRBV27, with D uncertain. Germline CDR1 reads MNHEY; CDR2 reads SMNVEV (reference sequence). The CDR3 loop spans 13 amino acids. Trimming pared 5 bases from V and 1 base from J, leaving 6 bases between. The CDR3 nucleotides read TGTGCCAGCAGTATGGGCAGCAATCAGCCCCAGCATTTT. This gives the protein CASSMGSNQPQHF.

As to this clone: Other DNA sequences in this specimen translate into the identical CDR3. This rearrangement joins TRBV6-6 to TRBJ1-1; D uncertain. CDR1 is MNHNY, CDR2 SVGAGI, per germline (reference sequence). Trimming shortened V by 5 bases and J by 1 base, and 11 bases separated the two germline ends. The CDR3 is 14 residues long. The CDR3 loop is CASSRTDGNTEAFF. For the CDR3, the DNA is TGTGCCAGCAGTCGGACCGACGGGAACACTGAAGCTTTCTTT.

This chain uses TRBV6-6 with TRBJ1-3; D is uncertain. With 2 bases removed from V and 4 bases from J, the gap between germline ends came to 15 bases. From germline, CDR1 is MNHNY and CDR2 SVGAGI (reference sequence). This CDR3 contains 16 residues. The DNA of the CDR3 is TGTGCCAGCAGTTACCCCTTCGGTCTCGACGGAAACACCATATATTTT. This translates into CASSYPFGLDGNTIYF.

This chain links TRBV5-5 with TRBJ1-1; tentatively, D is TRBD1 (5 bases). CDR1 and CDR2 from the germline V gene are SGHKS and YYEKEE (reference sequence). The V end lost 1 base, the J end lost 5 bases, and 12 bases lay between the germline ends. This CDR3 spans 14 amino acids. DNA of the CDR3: TGTGCCAGCAGCTTGATGTTTGGGGGGACTGAAGCTTTCTTT. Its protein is CASSLMFGGTEAFF.

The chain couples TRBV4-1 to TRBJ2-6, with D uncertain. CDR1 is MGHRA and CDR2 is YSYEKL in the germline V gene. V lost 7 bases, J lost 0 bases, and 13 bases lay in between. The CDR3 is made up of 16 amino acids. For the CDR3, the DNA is TGCGCCAGCAACCCCAGATCGAGCTCTGGGGCCAACGTCCTGACTTTC. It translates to CASNPRSSSGANVLTF.

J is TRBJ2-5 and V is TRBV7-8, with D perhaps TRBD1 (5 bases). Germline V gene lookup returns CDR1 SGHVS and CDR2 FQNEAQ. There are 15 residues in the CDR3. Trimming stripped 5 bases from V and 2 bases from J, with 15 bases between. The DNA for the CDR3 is TGTGCCAGCAGCCTCAGTGCCAGGGTACAAGAGACCCAGTACTTC. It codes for CASSLSARVQETQYF.

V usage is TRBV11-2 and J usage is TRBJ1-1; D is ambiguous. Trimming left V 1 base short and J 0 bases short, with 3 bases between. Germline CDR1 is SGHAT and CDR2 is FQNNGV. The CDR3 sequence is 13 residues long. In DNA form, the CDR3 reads TGTGCCAGCAGCTTAGGACTGAACACTGAAGCTTTCTTT. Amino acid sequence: CASSLGLNTEAFF.

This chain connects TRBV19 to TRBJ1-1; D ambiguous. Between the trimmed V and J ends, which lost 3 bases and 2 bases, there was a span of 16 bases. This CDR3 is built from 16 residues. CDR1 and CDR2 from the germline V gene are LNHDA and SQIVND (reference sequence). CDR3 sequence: CASSISGEGLNTEAFF. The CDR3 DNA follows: TGTGCCAGTAGTATCTCCGGGGAGGGCCTTAACACTGAAGCTTTCTTT.

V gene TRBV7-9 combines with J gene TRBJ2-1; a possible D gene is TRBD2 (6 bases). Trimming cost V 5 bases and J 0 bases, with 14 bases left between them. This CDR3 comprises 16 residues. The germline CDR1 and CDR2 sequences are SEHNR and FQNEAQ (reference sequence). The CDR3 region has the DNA TGTGCCAGCAGCGCGGCTTCCGGGAGCTCCTACAATGAGCAGTTCTTC. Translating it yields CASSAASGSSYNEQFF.

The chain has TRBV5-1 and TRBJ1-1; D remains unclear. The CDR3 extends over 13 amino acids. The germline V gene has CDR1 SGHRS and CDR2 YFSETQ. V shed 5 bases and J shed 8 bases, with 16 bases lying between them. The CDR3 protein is CASRVGYREEAFF. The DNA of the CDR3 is TGCGCCAGCAGGGTGGGGTACAGAGAAGAAGCTTTCTTT.

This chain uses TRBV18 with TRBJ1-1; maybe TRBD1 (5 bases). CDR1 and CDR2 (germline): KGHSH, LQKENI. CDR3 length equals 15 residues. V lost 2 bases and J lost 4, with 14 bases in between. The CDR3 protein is CASSPDHRGTTEAFF. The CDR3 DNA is TGTGCCAGCTCACCAGATCATAGGGGAACCACTGAAGCTTTCTTT.

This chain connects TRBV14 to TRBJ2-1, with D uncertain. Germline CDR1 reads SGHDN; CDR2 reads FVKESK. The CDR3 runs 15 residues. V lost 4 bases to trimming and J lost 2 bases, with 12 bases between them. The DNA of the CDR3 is TGTGCCAGCAGCCCCTTTGTTGGGCCCTACAATGAGCAGTTCTTC. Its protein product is CASSPFVGPYNEQFF.

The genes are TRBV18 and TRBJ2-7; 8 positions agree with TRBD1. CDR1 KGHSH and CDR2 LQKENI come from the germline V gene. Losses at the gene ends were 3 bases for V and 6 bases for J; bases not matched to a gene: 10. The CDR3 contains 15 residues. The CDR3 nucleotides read TGTGCCAGCTCACCGAAAGAGCAGGGGGCAGGCGAGCAGTACGTC. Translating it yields CASSPKEQGAGEQYV.

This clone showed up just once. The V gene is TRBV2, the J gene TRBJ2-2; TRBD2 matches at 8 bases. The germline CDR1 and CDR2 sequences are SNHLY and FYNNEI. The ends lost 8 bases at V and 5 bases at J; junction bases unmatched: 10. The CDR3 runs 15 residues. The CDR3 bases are TGTGCCAGCTATATGGGCGGGGGGCGTACCGGGGAGCTGTTTTTT. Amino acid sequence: CASYMGGGRTGELFF. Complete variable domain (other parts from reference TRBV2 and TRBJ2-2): EPEVTQTPSHQVTQMGQEVILRCVPISNHLYFYWYRQILGQKVEFLVSFYNNEISEKSEIFDDQFSVERPDGSNFTLKIRSTKLEDSAMYFCASYMGGGRTGELFFGEGSRLTVL.

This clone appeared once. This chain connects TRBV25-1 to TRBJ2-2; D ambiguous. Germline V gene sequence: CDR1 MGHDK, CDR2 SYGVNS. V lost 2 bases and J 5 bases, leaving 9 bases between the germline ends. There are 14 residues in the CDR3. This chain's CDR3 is CASSEAHWTGELFF. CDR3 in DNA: TGTGCCAGCAGTGAAGCGCATTGGACCGGGGAGCTGTTTTTT.

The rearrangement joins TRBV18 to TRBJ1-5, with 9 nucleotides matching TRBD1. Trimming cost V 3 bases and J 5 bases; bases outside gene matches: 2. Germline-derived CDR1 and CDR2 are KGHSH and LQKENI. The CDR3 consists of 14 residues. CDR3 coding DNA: TGTGCCAGCTCACCCCGGGACAGGGATCAGCCCCAGCATTTT. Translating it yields CASSPRDRDQPQHF.